This is a list of T cell receptor beta chains from one sample in a study of blood T cell repertoires in COVID-19. Libraries were prepared by immunoSEQ multiplex PCR; TCRdb keeps only in-frame clonotypes and omits some of them. Found here are 150,000 or so clones, approximately 84% of them singletons; the top ten hold about 5%. Sequencing input: PBMCs or T cells enriched from blood (not recorded which). These receptor sequences come from a woman aged 40 to 49 with acute COVID-19. The CDR3 runs from the conserved cysteine through the conserved F or W. The order of the fields is V gene, D gene, clone size, J gene, CDR3 DNA, CDR3 protein. A D gene is named only where the DNA matches it firmly. Size is stated for part of the rows, as once, few or many counts, or as a class when the clone is expanded.

v_call: TRBV29-1; d_call: -; clone_size: -; j_call: TRBJ2-5; cdr3_nt: TGCAGCGTGGCCAGGGATCCAGAGACCCAGTACTTC; cdr3_aa: CSVARDPETQYF
v_call: TRBV19; d_call: TRBD2; clone_size: once; j_call: TRBJ2-7; cdr3_nt: TGTGCCAGTAGTACGAAGCCCCGGACTAGCGGAAACTACGAGCAGTACTTC; cdr3_aa: CASSTKPRTSGNYEQYF
v_call: TRBV30; d_call: TRBD1; clone_size: -; j_call: TRBJ1-4; cdr3_nt: TGTGCCTGGAGCCAACAGGGGGCGCGCGAAAAACTGTTTTTT; cdr3_aa: CAWSQQGAREKLFF
v_call: TRBV5-1; d_call: TRBD1; clone_size: -; j_call: TRBJ1-1; cdr3_nt: TGCGCCACCGGGACAGGGGAGGGGAACACTGAAGCTTTCTTT; cdr3_aa: CATGTGEGNTEAFF
v_call: TRBV6-5; d_call: TRBD1; clone_size: -; j_call: TRBJ1-1; cdr3_nt: TGTGCCAGCAGTCGGTCCACAGGGGGGACTGAAGCTTTCTTT; cdr3_aa: CASSRSTGGTEAFF
v_call: TRBV28; d_call: -; clone_size: -; j_call: TRBJ2-3; cdr3_nt: TGTGCCAGCAGGCGCGACAGTTACACAGATACGCAGTATTTT; cdr3_aa: CASRRDSYTDTQYF
v_call: TRBV30; d_call: TRBD1; clone_size: -; j_call: TRBJ1-3; cdr3_nt: TGTGCCCACCGGGGACAGTCCTTCGGAAACACCATATATTTT; cdr3_aa: CAHRGQSFGNTIYF
v_call: TRBV21-1; d_call: -; clone_size: -; j_call: TRBJ2-7; cdr3_nt: TGTGCCAGCAGCAAAGCCCTTTGCCTCGGACAGGGGTTCTACGAGCAGTACTTC; cdr3_aa: CASSKALCLGQGFYEQYF
v_call: TRBV11-2; d_call: -; clone_size: -; j_call: TRBJ2-5; cdr3_nt: TGTGCCAGCAGCTTAGGGGCGGGACTGCATCAAGAGACCCAGTACTTC; cdr3_aa: CASSLGAGLHQETQYF
v_call: TRBV6-2/TRBV6-3; d_call: -; clone_size: -; j_call: TRBJ2-5; cdr3_nt: TGTGCCAGCAGTTACCCTCAGGGGGGAGAGACCCAGTACTTC; cdr3_aa: CASSYPQGGETQYF
v_call: TRBV6-5; d_call: TRBD1; clone_size: -; j_call: TRBJ1-2; cdr3_nt: TGTGCCAGCAGGCCCCGCGGGACAGCTAACTATGGCTACACCTTC; cdr3_aa: CASRPRGTANYGYTF
v_call: TRBV4-2; d_call: -; clone_size: -; j_call: TRBJ2-1; cdr3_nt: TGTGCCAGCAGCCAGGAGCCGAGTAGCTCCTACAATGAGCAGTTCTTC; cdr3_aa: CASSQEPSSSYNEQFF
v_call: TRBV2; d_call: -; clone_size: -; j_call: TRBJ1-1; cdr3_nt: TGTGCCAGCAGTACTCAGGGTATTTACACTGAAGCTTTCTTT; cdr3_aa: CASSTQGIYTEAFF
v_call: TRBV6-5; d_call: -; clone_size: -; j_call: TRBJ2-1; cdr3_nt: TGTGCCAGCAGTTACTCGAAGGGGGAGTGGTCGAATGAGCAGTTCTTC; cdr3_aa: CASSYSKGEWSNEQFF
v_call: TRBV6-5; d_call: TRBD2; clone_size: -; j_call: TRBJ2-7; cdr3_nt: TGTGCCAGCACACAAGCGGGGAACTACGAGCAGTACTTC; cdr3_aa: CASTQAGNYEQYF
v_call: TRBV10-3; d_call: TRBD2; clone_size: few; j_call: TRBJ2-2; cdr3_nt: TGTGCCATCAGAAATAGCGGGAAGAACACCGGGGAGCTGTTTTTT; cdr3_aa: CAIRNSGKNTGELFF
v_call: TRBV5-1; d_call: -; clone_size: -; j_call: TRBJ2-2; cdr3_nt: TGCGCCAGCAGCCTGGGACAAATTCTCCCCCTAACCGGGGAGCTGTTTTTT; cdr3_aa: CASSLGQILPLTGELFF
v_call: TRBV4-1; d_call: -; clone_size: -; j_call: TRBJ1-6; cdr3_nt: TGCGCCAGCAGCCAAGATGCGAATTCACCCCTCCACTTT; cdr3_aa: CASSQDANSPLHF
v_call: TRBV27; d_call: -; clone_size: -; j_call: TRBJ1-5; cdr3_nt: TGTGCCAGCAGTTTTCCAGGGCAGCCCCAGCATTTT; cdr3_aa: CASSFPGQPQHF
v_call: TRBV3-1/TRBV3-2; d_call: TRBD2; clone_size: -; j_call: TRBJ2-1; cdr3_nt: TGTGCCAGCAGCCATCTAGCGGGAGGGCCTTACAATGAGCAGTTCTTC; cdr3_aa: CASSHLAGGPYNEQFF
v_call: TRBV9; d_call: TRBD2; clone_size: -; j_call: TRBJ2-1; cdr3_nt: TGTGCCAGCAGTTACGTCACGGGAGGCAGCAATGAGCAGTTCTTC; cdr3_aa: CASSYVTGGSNEQFF
v_call: TRBV4-1; d_call: TRBD1; clone_size: -; j_call: TRBJ1-4; cdr3_nt: TGCGCCAGCAGCCAGAGCTTTCGACAGGGCGTTAATTCGGGGAATGAAAAACTGTTTTTT; cdr3_aa: CASSQSFRQGVNSGNEKLFF
v_call: TRBV19; d_call: TRBD1; clone_size: few; j_call: TRBJ2-5; cdr3_nt: TGTGCCAGTAGTCCTGAGGACAGGGAAGGAGCAGAGACCCAGTACTTC; cdr3_aa: CASSPEDREGAETQYF
v_call: TRBV19; d_call: TRBD1; clone_size: -; j_call: TRBJ1-5; cdr3_nt: TGTGCCACCGATCAATACAGGGGTAGCAATCAGCCCCAGCATTTT; cdr3_aa: CATDQYRGSNQPQHF
v_call: TRBV19; d_call: -; clone_size: -; j_call: TRBJ2-5; cdr3_nt: TGTGCCAGTAGTAACAGAGAACAAGAGACCCAGTACTTC; cdr3_aa: CASSNREQETQYF
v_call: TRBV30; d_call: -; clone_size: -; j_call: TRBJ2-3; cdr3_nt: TGTGCCTGGAGGGTGCGGGGCCCCCACACAGATACGCAGTATTTT; cdr3_aa: CAWRVRGPHTDTQYF
v_call: TRBV7-7; d_call: TRBD2; clone_size: -; j_call: TRBJ2-1; cdr3_nt: TGTGCTAGCAGCGCCACTAGCGGGAGCTCCTACAATGAGCAGTTCTTC; cdr3_aa: CASSATSGSSYNEQFF
v_call: TRBV6-5; d_call: TRBD2; clone_size: once; j_call: TRBJ2-7; cdr3_nt: TGTGCCAGCTGTACTAGCGGGAGAGGGTCCTACGAGCAGTACTTC; cdr3_aa: CASCTSGRGSYEQYF
v_call: TRBV6-5; d_call: TRBD1; clone_size: -; j_call: TRBJ1-2; cdr3_nt: TGTGCCAGCAGTTACTCCGGCCAGGGGGCCCGTCACTCCTTC; cdr3_aa: CASSYSGQGARHSF
v_call: TRBV2; d_call: -; clone_size: -; j_call: TRBJ2-3; cdr3_nt: TGTGCCAGCAGCGGGTTTTTTGGTACGGATACGCAGTATTTT; cdr3_aa: CASSGFFGTDTQYF
v_call: TRBV6-6; d_call: -; clone_size: -; j_call: TRBJ1-1; cdr3_nt: TGTGCCAGCAGTTACTCGAGGCAGACTGAAGCTTTCTTT; cdr3_aa: CASSYSRQTEAFF
v_call: TRBV12-3/TRBV12-4; d_call: -; clone_size: -; j_call: TRBJ2-1; cdr3_nt: TGTGCCAGCAGTTTCGCCAGGTACAATGAGCAGTTCTTC; cdr3_aa: CASSFARYNEQFF